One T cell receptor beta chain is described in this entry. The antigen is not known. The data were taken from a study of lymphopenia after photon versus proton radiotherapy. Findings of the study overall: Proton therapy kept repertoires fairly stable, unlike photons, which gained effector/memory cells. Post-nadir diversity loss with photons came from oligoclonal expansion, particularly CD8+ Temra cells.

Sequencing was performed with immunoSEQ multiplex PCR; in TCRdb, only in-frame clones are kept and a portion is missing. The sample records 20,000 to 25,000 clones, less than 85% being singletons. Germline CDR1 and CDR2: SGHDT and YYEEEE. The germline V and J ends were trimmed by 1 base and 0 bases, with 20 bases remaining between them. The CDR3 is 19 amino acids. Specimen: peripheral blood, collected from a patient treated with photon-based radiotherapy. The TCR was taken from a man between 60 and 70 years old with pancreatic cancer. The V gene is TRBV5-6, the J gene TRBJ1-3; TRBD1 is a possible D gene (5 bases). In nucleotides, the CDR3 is TGTGCCAGCAGCTTGACCGGGGCCAAACTAATCCTCTCTGGAAACACCATATATTTT. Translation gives CASSLTGAKLILSGNTIYF.